A single sample is the source of the 9 T cell receptor beta chains below, sequenced in a study of blood T cell repertoires in COVID-19. The data were produced by immunoSEQ multiplex PCR, yet TCRdb's version contains in-frame clones alone and is incomplete. The sample records 150,000 to 200,000 clones, roughly 82% being singletons. Sequencing was done on a sample of peripheral blood. Source of these receptors: a woman aged 25 to 45 with acute or convalescent COVID-19.

J is TRBJ1-4 and V is TRBV20-1, with D maybe TRBD1 (6 bases). CDR3 size: 15 residues. Trimming stripped 3 bases from V and 8 bases from J, with 19 bases between. Germline CDR1 DFQATT, CDR2 SNEGSKA (reference sequence). In DNA form, the CDR3 reads TGCAGTGCTAGTAGGTTCCAGGGGTCCCTAGAAAAACTGTTTTTT. Protein product: CSASRFQGSLEKLFF.

The genes are TRBV6-5 and TRBJ2-5; TRBD2 matches at 12 bases. The CDR3 has 15 amino acids. Germline V gene data show CDR1 as MNHEY and CDR2 as SVGAGI. V lost 6 bases and J lost 1; bases outside the gene matches: 3. The CDR3 loop is CASSLAGGLQETQYF. For the CDR3, the DNA is TGTGCCAGCAGCCTAGCGGGAGGGCTCCAAGAGACCCAGTACTTC.

The table lists this clone with a few counts. The gene calls are TRBV15 and TRBJ1-5; D is unresolved. This CDR3 has 15 amino acids. In germline, CDR1 is LNHNV, CDR2 YYDKDF (reference sequence). V shed 1 base and J shed 6 bases, with 13 bases lying between them. Written as DNA, the CDR3 is TGTGCCACCAGCAGAGGGGGAGGGTTCGGTCAGCCCCAGCATTTT. It is translated as CATSRGGGFGQPQHF.

The J gene is TRBJ2-7, the V gene TRBV19, with 7 bases that match TRBD1. The CDR3 runs to 13 residues. Trimming took 6 bases from V and 3 from J; bases not matched to a gene: 5. Germline CDR1 is LNHDA and CDR2 is SQIVND (reference sequence). CDR3 DNA: TGTGCCAGTAGCCGGGACAGATACTACGAGCAGTACTTC. Translating gives CASSRDRYYEQYF.

The chain is built from TRBV7-2 and TRBJ1-1; unclear D gene. The V gene's germline CDR1 is SGHTA and CDR2 FQGNSA. This CDR3 comprises 13 residues. Between the trimmed V and J ends, which lost 5 bases and 6 bases, there was a span of 13 bases. The CDR3 region has the DNA TGTGCCAGCAGCCTTATTCGGGGTGCTGAAGCTTTCTTT. Translating gives CASSLIRGAEAFF.

J is TRBJ2-6 and V is TRBV28; TRBD1 agrees at 9 bases. CDR3 length equals 16 residues. Germline V gene data show CDR1 as MDHEN and CDR2 as SYDVKM. V lost 5 bases and J lost 4; bases outside the gene matches: 6. The CDR3 loop reads CASSGTGPSGANVLTF. The CDR3 coding sequence is TGTGCCAGCAGTGGGACAGGGCCCTCCGGGGCCAACGTCCTGACTTTC. The variable domain in full, completed from reference TRBV28 and TRBJ2-6, reads DVKVTQSSRYLVKRTGEKVFLECVQDMDHENMFWYRQDPGLGLRLIYFSYDVKMKEKGDIPEGYSVSREKKERFSLILESASTNQTSMYLCASSGTGPSGANVLTFGAGSRLTVL.

The chain combines TRBV4-2 with TRBJ2-3; a possible D gene is TRBD2 (7 bases). The germline V gene has CDR1 LGHNA and CDR2 YNFKEQ. The CDR3 is 18 amino acids. Trimming pared 1 base from V and 6 bases from J, leaving 23 bases between. CDR3 bases: TGTGCCAGCAGCCAAGGGGGGTTGGGGGCGGGAGAGTTCGATACGCAGTATTTT. This encodes CASSQGGLGAGEFDTQYF.

The chain has TRBV3-1 (or the pseudogene TRBV3-2) and TRBJ2-7, with D tentatively TRBD2 (5 bases). V lost 4 bases to trimming and J lost 5 bases, with 18 bases between them. Germline CDR1 is LGHDT and CDR2 is YNNKEL (reference sequence). The CDR3 runs to 15 residues. The CDR3 sequence: CASSPPDRPGNEQYF. In nucleotides, the CDR3 is TGTGCCAGCAGCCCCCCGGACCGACCCGGGAACGAGCAGTACTTC.

The rearrangement joins TRBV9 to TRBJ2-7, with D perhaps TRBD2 (6 bases). CDR1 SGDLS and CDR2 YYNGEE come from the germline V gene. Deletions cut 3 bases from V and 5 bases from J, with 9 bases between. The CDR3 totals 12 residues. This CDR3 is CASSDQRDEQYF. DNA of the CDR3: TGTGCCAGCAGCGACCAGCGGGACGAGCAGTACTTC. The full variable domain, rest sourced from reference TRBV9 and TRBJ2-7, is DSGVTQTPKHLITATGQRVTLRCSPRSGDLSVYWYQQSLDQGLQFLIQYYNGEERAKGNILERFSAQQFPDLHSELNLSSLELGDSALYFCASSDQRDEQYFGPGTRLTVT.